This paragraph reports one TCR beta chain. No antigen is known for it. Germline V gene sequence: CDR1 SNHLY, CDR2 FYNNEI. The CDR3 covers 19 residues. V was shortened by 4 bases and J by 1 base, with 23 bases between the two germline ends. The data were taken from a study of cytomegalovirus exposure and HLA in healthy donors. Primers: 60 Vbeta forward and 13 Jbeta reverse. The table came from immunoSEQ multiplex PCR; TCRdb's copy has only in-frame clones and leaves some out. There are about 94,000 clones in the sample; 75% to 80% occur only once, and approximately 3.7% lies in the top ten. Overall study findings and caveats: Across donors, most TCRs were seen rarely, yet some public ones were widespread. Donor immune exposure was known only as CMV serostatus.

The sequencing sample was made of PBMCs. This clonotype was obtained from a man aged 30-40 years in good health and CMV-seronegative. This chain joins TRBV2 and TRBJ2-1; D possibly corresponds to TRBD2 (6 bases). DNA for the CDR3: TGTGCCAGCAGTGCGAACGAGATGGTTTGGAGGGGTTCCTACAATGAGCAGTTCTTC. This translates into CASSANEMVWRGSYNEQFF. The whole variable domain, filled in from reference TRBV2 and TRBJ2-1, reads EPEVTQTPSHQVTQMGQEVILRCVPISNHLYFYWYRQILGQKVEFLVSFYNNEISEKSEIFDDQFSVERPDGSNFTLKIRSTKLEDSAMYFCASSANEMVWRGSYNEQFFGPGTRLTVL.